One sample yielded the 29 T cell receptor beta chains listed below, sequenced in a study of CD8 T cell repertoires and HIV-1 epitope variants (dated by TCRdb to about 2020). Libraries were prepared through the immunoSEQ multiplex PCR assay. Entries here come from immuneACCESS through TCRdb and include only in-frame sequences with V and J called. Some clones fail to appear in such tables; in the studies checked, an unresolved V gene covers under half of the shortfall, and the cause of the remainder is unknown. The sample includes tens of thousands of clones, with roughly four fifths observed a single time. About 26% of the sample belongs to the ten largest clones. The sequencing sample was made of uncultured baseline CD8+ T cells from peripheral blood mononuclear cells (PBMCs). These TCRs come from a male donor with HIV.

V and J are TRBV7-8 and TRBJ2-1; TRBD1 matches 9 bases. CDR1 is SGHVS, CDR2 FQNEAQ, per germline. This CDR3 has 16 amino acids. J lost 8 bases, V lost 0 bases, and 8 bases had no gene match. The CDR3 reads CASSLAGTGGSDEQFF. As DNA, the CDR3 is TGTGCCAGCAGCTTAGCAGGAACAGGGGGCTCTGATGAGCAGTTCTTC. Full variable domain (missing parts from reference TRBV7-8 and TRBJ2-1): GAGVSQSPRYKVAKRGQDVALRCDPISGHVSLFWYQQALGQGPEFLTYFQNEAQLDKSGLPSDRFFAERPEGSVSTLKIQRTQQEDSAVYLCASSLAGTGGSDEQFFGPGTRLTVL.

The chain links TRBV2 to TRBJ2-6, with TRBD1 matching 7 bases. Trimming cost V 6 bases and J 2 bases; bases outside gene matches: 10. The CDR3 loop spans 17 amino acids. CDR1 and CDR2 (germline): SNHLY, FYNNEI. The CDR3 nucleotides are TGTGCCAGCAGCGTGGACAGGATTCAGACTGGGGCCAACGTCCTGACTTTC. Amino acid sequence: CASSVDRIQTGANVLTF. Complete variable domain (other parts from reference TRBV2 and TRBJ2-6): EPEVTQTPSHQVTQMGQEVILRCVPISNHLYFYWYRQILGQKVEFLVSFYNNEISEKSEIFDDQFSVERPDGSNFTLKIRSTKLEDSAMYFCASSVDRIQTGANVLTFGAGSRLTVL.

This chain links TRBV29-1 with TRBJ1-1, with D possibly TRBD1 on 5 matching bases. Trimming stripped 7 bases from V and 4 bases from J, with 25 bases between. Germline V CDR1 and CDR2: SQVTM, ANQGSEA. The CDR3 has 16 residues. The DNA for the CDR3 is TGCAGCGGCGTCGGGGACCCAGGGAAGCATAGCACTGAAGCTTTCTTT. Protein: CSGVGDPGKHSTEAFF.

This chain uses TRBV2 with TRBJ1-1, with D perhaps matching TRBD1 (5 bases). The CDR3 extends over 14 amino acids. Germline V gene lookup returns CDR1 SNHLY and CDR2 FYNNEI. V was trimmed by 5 bases and J by 3 bases, leaving 13 bases between them. CDR3 loop: CASSSRVGDTEAFF. As DNA, the CDR3 is TGTGCCAGCAGTAGCAGGGTGGGGGACACTGAAGCTTTCTTT.

This clone was seen more than once but under ten times. The rearrangement uses TRBV28 and TRBJ1-6; 8 bases agree with TRBD1. Looked up from germline, CDR1 is MDHEN and CDR2 is SYDVKM. This CDR3 contains 14 residues. With 8 bases clipped from V and 10 bases from J, the junction kept 10 bases outside the gene matches. CDR3 sequence (DNA): TGTGCCAGCGGAGAAGGACAGGGAAGGTCACCCCTCCACTTT. The encoded protein is CASGEGQGRSPLHF.

This sequence joins TRBV7-8 and TRBJ2-5; D possibly corresponds to TRBD1 (6 bases). Germline V lookup: CDR1 SGHVS, CDR2 FQNEAQ. The CDR3 length is 16 residues. V was clipped by 5 bases and J by 3 bases, with 19 bases between them. The DNA of the CDR3 is TGTGCCAGCAGCCCCCGGGGCAGGGGAAGTGAAGAGACCCAGTACTTC. It encodes CASSPRGRGSEETQYF.

The chain recombines TRBV9 with TRBJ2-6, with 14 nucleotides matching TRBD2. The J segment lost 2 bases and the V segment lost 9 bases, leaving 4 bases of the junction unmatched. Per the germline V gene, CDR1 is SGDLS and CDR2 is YYNGEE. The CDR3 runs 16 residues. The DNA of the CDR3 is TGTGCCATGCCGGGACTAGCGGGAGCTGGGGCCAACGTCCTGACTTTC. This encodes CAMPGLAGAGANVLTF.

The chain combines TRBV9 with TRBJ1-4, with D tentatively TRBD1 (5 bases). Germline V gene lookup returns CDR1 SGDLS and CDR2 YYNGEE. Trimming shortened V by 0 bases and J by 3 bases, and 9 bases separated the two germline ends. There are 15 residues in the CDR3. The CDR3 nucleotides read TGTGCCAGCAGCGTAGGAGGACACTCTAATGAAAAACTGTTTTTT. It translates to CASSVGGHSNEKLFF.

The chain joins TRBV28 to TRBJ1-5; 7 nucleotides align to TRBD1. Germline-derived CDR1 and CDR2 are MDHEN and SYDVKM. V was clipped by 7 bases and J by 2 bases; unmatched bases: 8. The length of the CDR3 is 15 residues. CDR3 bases: TGTGCCAGCACCTCGACAGGGTTAGGCAATCAGCCCCAGCATTTT. Protein: CASTSTGLGNQPQHF.

The chain joins TRBV4-2 to TRBJ2-1, with D perhaps matching TRBD1 (8 bases). The CDR3 runs 12 residues. Germline V gene data show CDR1 as LGHNA and CDR2 as YNFKEQ. V was clipped by 6 bases and J by 12 bases, with 15 bases between them. The CDR3 coding sequence is TGTGCCAGCAGTCCTACAGGGGGGGTGCAGTTCTTC. It yields the protein CASSPTGGVQFF.

The chain links TRBV29-1 to TRBJ1-2; D is unresolved. Looked up from germline, CDR1 is SQVTM and CDR2 is ANQGSEA. This CDR3 spans 10 amino acids. The V gene lost 4 bases and the J gene lost 6 bases, with 6 bases spanning the gap. The CDR3 DNA follows: TGCAGCGTTGGGAGAGATGGCTACACCTTC. This translates into CSVGRDGYTF. The full variable domain, rest sourced from reference TRBV29-1 and TRBJ1-2, is SAVISQKPSRDICQRGTSLTIQCQVDSQVTMMFWYRQQPGQSLTLIATANQGSEATYESGFVIDKFPISRPNLTFSTLTVSNMSPEDSSIYLCSVGRDGYTFGSGTRLTVV.

The chain employs TRBV27 and TRBJ2-7, with 15 bases that match TRBD2. V shed 4 bases and J 3 bases; nucleotides not matched to a gene: 7. Looked up from germline, CDR1 is MNHEY and CDR2 is SMNVEV (reference sequence). The CDR3 covers 17 residues. CDR3 residues: CASSYRTSGRAVYEQYF. CDR3 bases: TGTGCCAGCAGTTATCGGACTAGCGGGAGGGCCGTCTACGAGCAGTACTTC.

This chain connects TRBV19 to TRBJ2-3; tentative D call: TRBD2 (6 bases). CDR3 size: 13 residues. Germline V gives CDR1 LNHDA, CDR2 SQIVND (reference sequence). Trimming took off 5 bases at V and 8 bases at J, with 14 bases between the two ends. CDR3 nucleotide sequence: TGTGCCAGTAGTGCCTCGGGGGAAGGTACGCAGTATTTT. Protein product: CASSASGEGTQYF.

The chain employs TRBV7-2 and TRBJ1-6; TRBD1 agrees at 8 bases. After removal of 5 bases from V and 0 bases from J, the junction contained 9 bases not matched to a gene. Germline V gene sequence: CDR1 SGHTA, CDR2 FQGNSA. The CDR3 totals 18 residues. CDR3 sequence reads: CASSPGWTGSSYNSPLHF. For the CDR3, the DNA is TGTGCCAGCAGCCCCGGTTGGACAGGGAGCTCCTATAATTCACCCCTCCACTTT.

The CDR3 is CSGGPRDNEQFF. The CDR3 DNA sequence: TGCAGCGGGGGGCCGAGGGACAATGAGCAGTTCTTC. The V and J genes are TRBV29-1 and TRBJ2-1; a possible D gene is TRBD1 (6 bases). The CDR3 sequence is 12 residues long. V was pared by 7 bases and J by 5 bases, with 12 bases between. Germline V gene sequence: CDR1 SQVTM, CDR2 ANQGSEA.

The rearrangement links TRBV6-5 to TRBJ1-1, with D tentatively TRBD1 (6 bases). CDR1 is MNHEY and CDR2 is SVGAGI in the germline V gene. The CDR3 spans 15 residues. V gave up 0 bases and J gave up 1 base, with 9 bases separating them. CDR3 DNA sequence: TGTGCCAGCAGTTACTCGACAGGATCGAACACTGAAGCTTTCTTT. This sequence encodes CASSYSTGSNTEAFF.

The gene calls are TRBV6-5 and TRBJ2-5; D is ambiguous. The germline gives CDR1 MNHEY, CDR2 SVGAGI. The length of the CDR3 is 13 residues. V lost 7 bases to trimming and J lost 7 bases, with 16 bases between them. CDR3 amino acids: CASTPLPAGTQYF. The CDR3, as DNA: TGTGCCAGCACACCGCTTCCTGCAGGGACCCAGTACTTC.

With regard to this clone: Compared with germline, one end of the junction differs, possibly owing to a read error. The V and J genes are TRBV2 and TRBJ2-5; D tentatively reads TRBD1 or TRBD2 (6 bases each). The CDR3 contains 12 residues. Germline V gene data show CDR1 as SNHLY and CDR2 as FYNNEI. CDR3 in amino acids: CASREGGETQYF. DNA for the CDR3: TGTGCCAGCAGGGAAGGGGGGGAGACCCAGTACTTC.

The rearrangement links TRBV27 to TRBJ2-7; D gene unclear. This CDR3 comprises 11 residues. The germline CDR1 and CDR2 sequences are MNHEY and SMNVEV (reference sequence). V dropped 5 bases and J dropped 2 bases, with 4 bases sitting between them. The CDR3 sequence is CASSLPYEQYF. CDR3 DNA: TGTGCCAGCAGTCTTCCCTACGAGCAGTACTTC.

The chain employs TRBV11-2 and TRBJ1-3; 7 bases agree with TRBD1. CDR1 is SGHAT, CDR2 FQNNGV, per germline. The CDR3 has 14 amino acids. The V segment lost 7 bases and the J segment 5 bases; nucleotides outside the gene matches: 8. This CDR3 is CASTLGTERNTIYF. DNA for the CDR3: TGTGCCAGCACACTCGGGACAGAAAGAAACACCATATATTTT. Based on the CDR3 plus reference TRBV11-2 and TRBJ1-3, the full variable domain is EAGVAQSPRYKIIEKRQSVAFWCNPISGHATLYWYQQILGQGPKLLIQFQNNGVVDDSQLPKDRFSAERLKGVDSTLKIQPAKLEDSAVYLCASTLGTERNTIYFGEGSWLTVV.

V gene TRBV9 combines with J gene TRBJ2-7; tentatively, D is TRBD1 (6 bases). Germline V gives CDR1 SGDLS, CDR2 YYNGEE. The V end lost 4 bases, the J end lost 0 bases, and 17 bases lay between the germline ends. The CDR3 totals 16 residues. CDR3 nucleotides: TGTGCCAGCAGCCCCCAAGGGGGTTACGCCTCCTACGAGCAGTACTTC. Protein: CASSPQGGYASYEQYF.

This clone has a handful of counts. V and J are TRBV4-1 and TRBJ1-1; D ambiguous. Trimming shortened V by 0 bases and J by 4 bases, and 6 bases separated the two germline ends. Germline V CDR1 and CDR2: MGHRA, YSYEKL. The CDR3 totals 13 residues. This chain's CDR3 is CASSQDFGTEAFF. The CDR3 DNA is TGCGCCAGCAGCCAAGACTTTGGCACTGAAGCTTTCTTT.

The chain couples TRBV6-5 to TRBJ2-7, with TRBD2 identical over 7 bases. The CDR3 has 13 residues. Looked up from germline, CDR1 is MNHEY and CDR2 is SVGAGI. V shed 6 bases and J 5 bases; nucleotides not matched to a gene: 7. The CDR3 sequence: CASRAAGTDEQYF. CDR3 nucleotides: TGTGCCAGCAGAGCAGCGGGAACCGACGAGCAGTACTTC.

This clone has only one observation. V and J are TRBV6-5 and TRBJ2-1, with no clear D. Germline CDR1 MNHEY, CDR2 SVGAGI. V was cut by 3 bases and J by 8 bases, with 14 bases left in between. This CDR3 region has 14 residues. The CDR3 is CASSYFRSSDEQFF. In nucleotides, the CDR3 is TGTGCCAGCAGTTATTTCAGGAGTTCGGATGAGCAGTTCTTC.

The gene calls are TRBV18 and TRBJ1-2, with TRBD1 identical over 11 bases. Germline CDR1 reads KGHSH; CDR2 reads LQKENI. The length of the CDR3 is 15 residues. The ends lost 3 bases at V and 7 bases at J; junction bases unmatched: 7. The CDR3 DNA reads TGTGCCAGCTCACCCACGGGACAGGGGGTATCTGGCTACACCTTC. Protein: CASSPTGQGVSGYTF.

The rearrangement joins TRBV7-8 to TRBJ2-6; D remains unclear. The CDR3 has 18 residues. Trimming left V 5 bases short and J 5 bases short, with 22 bases between. Germline V gene lookup returns CDR1 SGHVS and CDR2 FQNEAQ. The CDR3 region is CASSVSHYPQSRANVLTF. CDR3 sequence (DNA): TGTGCCAGCAGCGTATCGCATTACCCACAAAGTCGGGCCAACGTCCTGACTTTC.

This chain connects TRBV19 to TRBJ2-7; D remains ambiguous. Germline CDR1 is LNHDA and CDR2 is SQIVND (reference sequence). The V and J ends lost 7 bases and 5 bases respectively, with 15 bases between them. This CDR3 has 13 residues. The CDR3: CASTPQGGNEQYF. The DNA of the CDR3 is TGTGCCAGTACCCCCCAAGGTGGGAACGAGCAGTACTTC. Full variable domain (rest looked up from reference TRBV19 and TRBJ2-7): DGGITQSPKYLFRKEGQNVTLSCEQNLNHDAMYWYRQDPGQGLRLIYYSQIVNDFQKGDIAEGYSVSREKKESFPLTVTSAQKNPTAFYLCASTPQGGNEQYFGPGTRLTVT.

The chain is built from TRBV6-1 and TRBJ1-5; 7 bases align to TRBD1. V lost 3 bases to trimming and J lost 0 bases; unmatched junction nucleotides: 8. This CDR3 contains 17 residues. Germline V gives CDR1 MNHNS, CDR2 SASEGT. The CDR3 DNA reads TGTGCCAGCAGTGATACAGGGGAGGCCTATAGCAATCAGCCCCAGCATTTT. Amino acid sequence: CASSDTGEAYSNQPQHF.

V gene TRBV29-1 combines with J gene TRBJ2-7, with D perhaps TRBD1 (6 bases). V shed 0 bases and J shed 0 bases, with 6 bases lying between them. The CDR3 length is 13 residues. Germline CDR1 SQVTM, CDR2 ANQGSEA. The CDR3 DNA is TGCAGCGTTGAAGAACAGGGCTCCTACGAGCAGTACTTC. Residues: CSVEEQGSYEQYF.